One and the same sample provided the 27 T cell receptor beta chains below, sequenced in a study of blood T cell repertoires in COVID-19. Clones were sequenced by immunoSEQ multiplex PCR, and TCRdb holds only the in-frame ones, with some missing. The sample has tens of thousands of clones; roughly 90% are singletons. The sequenced sample was peripheral blood. The receptors originated from a human donor in a cohort sampled during active COVID-19.

The rearrangement links TRBV29-1 to TRBJ1-1; D unresolved. CDR3 length: 15 residues. Germline V gene lookup returns CDR1 SQVTM and CDR2 ANQGSEA. The V gene lost 8 bases and the J gene lost 2 bases, with 21 bases spanning the gap. CDR3 DNA sequence: TGCAGCCCACGCCGACACGGGAACGATAACACTGAAGCTTTCTTT. Translated: CSPRRHGNDNTEAFF.

This chain joins TRBV5-6 and TRBJ2-1; possible D gene TRBD1, 6 bases. Trimming pared 2 bases from V and 3 bases from J, leaving 12 bases between. The CDR3 length is 15 residues. In germline, CDR1 is SGHDT, CDR2 YYEEEE. Here the CDR3 DNA reads TGTGCCAGCAGCTTCGGGTCAGGGGACTACAATGAGCAGTTCTTC. The encoded protein is CASSFGSGDYNEQFF.

This rearrangement joins TRBV5-1 to TRBJ2-3; D gene uncertain. Germline V gene lookup returns CDR1 SGHRS and CDR2 YFSETQ. Trimming pared 0 bases from V and 0 bases from J, leaving 8 bases between. This CDR3 is built from 15 residues. The CDR3 nucleotides are TGCGCCAGCAGCTTGGGAGGTTCGAGCACAGATACGCAGTATTTT. This encodes CASSLGGSSTDTQYF. Full variable domain (outside the CDR3, taken from reference TRBV5-1 and TRBJ2-3): KAGVTQTPRYLIKTRGQQVTLSCSPISGHRSVSWYQQTPGQGLQFLFEYFSETQRNKGNFPGRFSGRQFSNSRSEMNVSTLELGDSALYLCASSLGGSSTDTQYFGPGTRLTVL.

The chain is built from TRBV4-1 and TRBJ2-7; 13 bases map to TRBD2. J gave up 2 bases and V 4 bases, and 2 bases lay outside the gene matches. This CDR3 contains 15 residues. Germline assignment: CDR1 MGHRA and CDR2 YSYEKL. CDR3 nucleotide sequence: TGCGCCAGCAGCCTGGGACTAGCGGGGACCTACGAGCAGTACTTC. Encoded protein: CASSLGLAGTYEQYF.

J is TRBJ1-3 and V is TRBV11-2; 7 nucleotides align to TRBD1. This CDR3 is built from 14 residues. Germline CDR1 and CDR2: SGHAT and FQNNGV. V lost 5 bases, J lost 4 bases, and 5 bases stayed unmatched. CDR3 nucleotide sequence: TGTGCCAGCAGCCCTGGGACAGCCGGAAACACCATATATTTT. Protein: CASSPGTAGNTIYF. The full variable domain, rest sourced from reference TRBV11-2 and TRBJ1-3, is EAGVAQSPRYKIIEKRQSVAFWCNPISGHATLYWYQQILGQGPKLLIQFQNNGVVDDSQLPKDRFSAERLKGVDSTLKIQPAKLEDSAVYLCASSPGTAGNTIYFGEGSWLTVV.

This clone was counted once. The gene calls are TRBV12-3 or TRBV12-4 and TRBJ1-1; no reliable D call. Deletions cut 6 bases from V and 3 bases from J, with 8 bases between. The CDR3 is 12 residues long. CDR3 DNA sequence: TGTGCCAGCAGAGTCGGGGACACTGAAGCTTTCTTT. This sequence encodes CASRVGDTEAFF.

The chain employs TRBV2 and TRBJ2-5, with TRBD1 identical over 10 bases. The CDR3 contains 13 residues. The ends lost 10 bases at V and 1 base at J; junction bases unmatched: 3. The germline V gene encodes CDR1 SNHLY and CDR2 FYNNEI. This chain's CDR3 is CATRDRGQETQYF. CDR3 nucleotide sequence: TGTGCCACCCGGGACAGGGGCCAAGAGACCCAGTACTTC.

The chain couples TRBV6-2 or TRBV6-3 to TRBJ2-2; D unclear. Germline values: CDR1 MNHEY, CDR2 SVGEGT. The V end lost 5 bases, the J end lost 1 base, and 2 bases lay between the germline ends. The CDR3 totals 12 residues. CDR3 in amino acids: CASSRNTGELFF. CDR3 nucleotide sequence: TGTGCCAGCAGTCGGAACACCGGGGAGCTGTTTTTT.

The J gene is TRBJ1-4, the V gene TRBV6-1; 9 nucleotides line up with TRBD1. The CDR3 sequence is 14 residues long. The ends lost 2 bases at V and 8 bases at J; junction bases unmatched: 3. From germline, CDR1 is MNHNS and CDR2 SASEGT. The CDR3 spells CASSEPDRGEKLFF. In DNA, the CDR3 is TGTGCCAGCAGTGAACCGGACAGGGGCGAAAAACTGTTTTTT.

The rearrangement joins TRBV7-2 to TRBJ2-5; 11 bases are shared with TRBD2. The CDR3 extends over 15 amino acids. Trimming cost V 5 bases and J 3 bases; bases outside gene matches: 5. Germline loops: CDR1 SGHTA, CDR2 FQGNSA. Here the CDR3 reads CASSPMGLAEETQYF. The CDR3 DNA is TGTGCCAGCAGCCCAATGGGACTAGCGGAAGAGACCCAGTACTTC.

V gene TRBV19 combines with J gene TRBJ2-1; 7 bases are shared with TRBD1. This CDR3 has 16 residues. Germline CDR1 and CDR2: LNHDA and SQIVND (reference sequence). Trimming took 6 bases from V and 6 from J; bases not matched to a gene: 14. The CDR3 bases are TGTGCCAGTAGCAGATCCCCCGGACAGGAGGCCAATGAGCAGTTCTTC. It translates to CASSRSPGQEANEQFF. Full variable domain (remainder filled in from reference TRBV19 and TRBJ2-1): DGGITQSPKYLFRKEGQNVTLSCEQNLNHDAMYWYRQDPGQGLRLIYYSQIVNDFQKGDIAEGYSVSREKKESFPLTVTSAQKNPTAFYLCASSRSPGQEANEQFFGPGTRLTVL.

A single count supports this clone. The chain combines TRBV4-3 with TRBJ1-4; D is unresolved. The CDR3 is made up of 14 amino acids. Trimming removed 2 bases at V and 4 bases at J, with 8 bases between. Germline values: CDR1 LGHNA, CDR2 YSLEER. The CDR3 region has the DNA TGCGCCAGCAGCCAAAGTTGGCTTAATGAAAAACTGTTTTTT. Residues: CASSQSWLNEKLFF.

The CDR3 is CASSSAGTAGANVLTF. The DNA for the CDR3 is TGTGCCAGCAGTTCCGCGGGGACGGCTGGGGCCAACGTCCTGACTTTC. The chain joins TRBV28 to TRBJ2-6, with D possibly being TRBD2 (6 bases). There are 16 residues in the CDR3. V was shortened by 4 bases and J by 2 bases, with 12 bases between the two germline ends. Germline V gene data show CDR1 as MDHEN and CDR2 as SYDVKM.

This clone has a single count. The chain combines TRBV6-5 with TRBJ1-4; 7 nucleotides line up with TRBD1. Trimming took 7 bases from V and 8 from J; bases not matched to a gene: 7. Germline lookup yields CDR1 MNHEY and CDR2 SVGAGI. CDR3 length: 13 amino acids. The CDR3 reads CASKGRGDEKLFF. DNA of the CDR3: TGTGCCAGCAAAGGCAGGGGGGACGAAAAACTGTTTTTT.

The chain employs TRBV28 and TRBJ2-7; 7 positions match TRBD1. The CDR3 is 15 residues long. V shed 1 base, J shed 3 bases, and the junction held 6 bases outside the gene matches. Germline values: CDR1 MDHEN, CDR2 SYDVKM. The CDR3: CASSLYLQGLYEQYF. The CDR3 DNA reads TGTGCCAGCAGTTTATATCTACAGGGGCTCTACGAGCAGTACTTC.

The chain is built from TRBV6-5 and TRBJ1-1, with D possibly TRBD1 on 6 matching bases. CDR1 and CDR2 from the germline V gene are MNHEY and SVGAGI. The CDR3 sequence is 15 residues long. The V and J ends lost 4 bases and 1 base respectively, with 13 bases between them. CDR3 sequence reads: CASSLGGGRNTEAFF. The CDR3 DNA reads TGTGCCAGCAGTTTAGGGGGGGGACGGAACACTGAAGCTTTCTTT.

The rearrangement joins TRBV27 to TRBJ2-2; 8 positions agree with TRBD2. Germline trimming cut 4 bases from V and 1 base from J; bases unmatched to any gene: 14. This CDR3 spans 19 amino acids. Germline V gene lookup returns CDR1 MNHEY and CDR2 SMNVEV (reference sequence). The CDR3 loop is CASSSPWGSGGRNTGELFF. In DNA, the CDR3 is TGTGCCAGCAGTTCCCCTTGGGGCAGCGGGGGCCGGAACACCGGGGAGCTGTTTTTT.

In DNA, the CDR3 is TGTGCCACCAGTCCGGGACAGGTCCAAGAGACCCAGTACTTC. Encoded protein: CATSPGQVQETQYF. This sequence joins TRBV24-1 and TRBJ2-5; TRBD1 agrees at 8 bases. V was clipped by 6 bases and J by 1 base; unmatched bases: 3. The germline V gene has CDR1 KGHDR and CDR2 SFDVKD. The CDR3 has 14 amino acids.

V usage is TRBV28 and J usage is TRBJ2-2, with D unresolved. V lost 6 bases, J lost 2 bases, and 4 bases lay in between. The germline CDR1 and CDR2 sequences are MDHEN and SYDVKM. The CDR3 is 12 residues long. The CDR3 DNA follows: TGTGCCAGCAGCCTCAACACCGGGGAGCTGTTTTTT. Its translation is CASSLNTGELFF.

The rearrangement uses TRBV7-8 and TRBJ2-5; 9 bases are shared with TRBD2. Germline V gene data show CDR1 as SGHVS and CDR2 as FQNEAQ. This CDR3 spans 15 amino acids. V lost 2 bases, J lost 3 bases, and 4 bases stayed unmatched. CDR3 bases: TGTGCCAGCAGCTTACTTTTAGCGGGGGAAGAGACCCAGTACTTC. It encodes CASSLLLAGEETQYF.

The CDR3, as DNA: TGTGCCAGCAGCTTAGGGGGGGGCTATACCAAAAACATTCAGTACTTC. It encodes CASSLGGGYTKNIQYF. The chain has TRBV7-2 and TRBJ2-4; a weak D match, TRBD2 (7 bases). The germline V and J ends were trimmed by 1 base and 2 bases, with 12 bases remaining between them. There are 16 residues in the CDR3. Germline-derived CDR1 and CDR2 are SGHTA and FQGNSA.

The chain recombines TRBV6-6 with TRBJ2-3, with a possible D match to TRBD2 (5 bases). Germline assignment: CDR1 MNHNY and CDR2 SVGAGI (reference sequence). This CDR3 has 16 amino acids. V was pared by 3 bases and J by 6 bases, with 19 bases between. The CDR3 DNA reads TGTGCCAGCAGTTATCTCAACGACGGGGTAATCGATACGCAGTATTTT. Translating gives CASSYLNDGVIDTQYF.

V gene TRBV6-5 combines with J gene TRBJ2-1; 14 positions match TRBD2. Germline values: CDR1 MNHEY, CDR2 SVGAGI. The CDR3 runs to 15 residues. The trim removed 6 bases at V and 5 bases at J, leaving 3 bases unmatched. The CDR3 region has the DNA TGTGCCAGCAGGACTAGCGGGGGGGGCAACAATGAGCAGTTCTTC. This translates into CASRTSGGGNNEQFF.

J is TRBJ1-5 and V is TRBV7-9, with D tentatively TRBD1 (6 bases). From germline, CDR1 is SEHNR and CDR2 FQNEAQ (reference sequence). V dropped 5 bases and J dropped 4 bases, with 15 bases sitting between them. The CDR3 runs 15 residues. CDR3 residues: CASSPQGSTNQPQHF. The CDR3 coding sequence is TGTGCCAGCAGCCCTCAGGGGTCTACAAATCAGCCCCAGCATTTT.

The chain has TRBV6-4 and TRBJ1-6; no reliable D call. The CDR3 runs 14 residues. The germline CDR1 and CDR2 sequences are MRHNA and SNTAGT. V lost 5 bases, J lost 8 bases, and 13 bases lay in between. CDR3 sequence (DNA): TGTGCCAGCAGTAGGACTCGAAGGGATTCACCCCTCCACTTT. Translating it yields CASSRTRRDSPLHF.

The chain links TRBV12-3 or TRBV12-4 to TRBJ1-2; 8 bases map to TRBD1. V dropped 7 bases and J dropped 7; count of bases not matched to a gene: 8. The CDR3 is made up of 13 amino acids. CDR3 loop: CASISDRGRGYTF. The CDR3 nucleotides are TGTGCCAGCATTTCCGACAGGGGACGTGGCTACACCTTC.

V is TRBV18 and J is TRBJ1-1; D not certain. This CDR3 is built from 13 residues. The germline gives CDR1 KGHSH, CDR2 LQKENI. V was cut by 4 bases and J by 5 bases, with 11 bases left in between. The CDR3 DNA reads as TGTGCCAGCTCACTAACGGAGGTAACTGAAGCTTTCTTT. Encoded protein: CASSLTEVTEAFF.